Shown below are 7 T cell receptor beta chains from a single sample sequenced in a study of blood T cell repertoires in COVID-19. TCRdb keeps only in-frame clones here, not all; method: immunoSEQ multiplex PCR. The sample lists under 150,000 clones, less than 95% occurring once. Material: peripheral blood. These receptors came from a human donor with active COVID-19. The donor label of this sample is uncertain.

V is TRBV6-4 and J is TRBJ1-5, with D unresolved. Trimming pared 0 bases from V and 3 bases from J, leaving 6 bases between. The CDR3 is made up of 14 amino acids. Germline CDR1 MRHNA, CDR2 SNTAGT. The CDR3 DNA reads as TGTGCCAGCAGTGACTCATACAACAATCAGCCCCAGCATTTT. It specifies CASSDSYNNQPQHF.

V gene TRBV3-1 (or the pseudogene TRBV3-2) combines with J gene TRBJ2-5; 11 positions agree with TRBD2. The CDR3 has 15 amino acids. V lost 4 bases and J lost 5; bases outside the gene matches: 6. In germline, CDR1 is LGHDT, CDR2 YNNKEL (reference sequence). CDR3 DNA sequence: TGTGCCAGCAGCCTAGCGGGGGGGCTCGTGGAGACCCAGTACTTC. Its translation is CASSLAGGLVETQYF.

The V and J genes are TRBV7-8 and TRBJ1-1, with D possibly being TRBD1 (6 bases). Per germline, CDR1 SGHVS and CDR2 FQNEAQ. This CDR3 is 15 amino acids long. V lost 1 base and J 2 bases, leaving 11 bases between the germline ends. The CDR3 coding sequence is TGTGCCAGCAGCTTAGGTCAGGACAGAAACACTGAAGCTTTCTTT. As protein: CASSLGQDRNTEAFF.

The J gene is TRBJ1-5, the V gene TRBV19, with 11 bases identical to TRBD1. Germline V lookup: CDR1 LNHDA, CDR2 SQIVND (reference sequence). V was pared by 3 bases and J by 0 bases, with 13 bases of the junction left unmatched. The CDR3 has 20 amino acids. The CDR3: CASSIRTGGVGLSSNQPQHF. For the CDR3, the DNA is TGTGCCAGTAGTATCCGGACAGGGGGCGTGGGATTATCTAGCAATCAGCCCCAGCATTTT.

The V call is TRBV5-4, the J call TRBJ2-7, with unresolved D. CDR1 is SGHNT, CDR2 YYREEE, per germline (reference sequence). Trimming left V 2 bases short and J 0 bases short, with 9 bases between. The CDR3 length is 14 residues. CDR3 sequence reads: CASSFPASSYEQYF. The DNA of the CDR3 is TGTGCCAGCAGCTTTCCTGCCAGCTCCTACGAGCAGTACTTC.

The genes are TRBV3-1 (or the pseudogene TRBV3-2) and TRBJ2-1; 7 nucleotides agree with TRBD2. The germline gives CDR1 LGHDT, CDR2 YNNKEL (reference sequence). J was trimmed by 14 bases and V by 4 bases; bases with no gene match: 14. There are 14 residues in the CDR3. The CDR3 DNA follows: TGTGCCAGCAGCCCGAACGGGGGGAGCGGATCGGAGTTCTTC. It is translated as CASSPNGGSGSEFF.

This chain uses TRBV4-3 with TRBJ1-5; D might be TRBD1 (6 bases). CDR1 is LGHNA and CDR2 is YSLEER in the germline V gene. V gave up 0 bases and J gave up 10 bases, with 16 bases separating them. The CDR3 is 15 amino acids. CDR3 DNA sequence: TGCGCCAGCAGCCAAGATTCAGGACAGACCGAACCCCAGCATTTT. This sequence encodes CASSQDSGQTEPQHF.